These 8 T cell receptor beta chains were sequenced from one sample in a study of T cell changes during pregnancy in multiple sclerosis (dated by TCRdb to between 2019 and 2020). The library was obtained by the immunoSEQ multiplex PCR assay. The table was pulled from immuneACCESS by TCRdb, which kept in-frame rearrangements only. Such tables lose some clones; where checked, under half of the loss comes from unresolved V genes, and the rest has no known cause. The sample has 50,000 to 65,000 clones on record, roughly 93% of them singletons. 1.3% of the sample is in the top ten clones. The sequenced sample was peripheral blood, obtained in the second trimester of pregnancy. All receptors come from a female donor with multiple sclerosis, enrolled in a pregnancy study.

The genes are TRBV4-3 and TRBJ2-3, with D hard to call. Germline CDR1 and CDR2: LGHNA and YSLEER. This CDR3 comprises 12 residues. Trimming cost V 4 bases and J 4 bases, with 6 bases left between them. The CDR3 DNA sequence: TGCGCCAGCAGCCGTATCGCAGATACGCAGTATTTT. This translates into CASSRIADTQYF.

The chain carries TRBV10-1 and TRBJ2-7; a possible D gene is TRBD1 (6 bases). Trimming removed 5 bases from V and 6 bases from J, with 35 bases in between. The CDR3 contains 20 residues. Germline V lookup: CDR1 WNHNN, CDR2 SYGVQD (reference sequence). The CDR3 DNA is TGCGCCAGCAGTCCCCCACCTCCCCACCCCTCTTATAACAGGGTCGGCGAGCAGTACTTC. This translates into CASSPPPPHPSYNRVGEQYF.

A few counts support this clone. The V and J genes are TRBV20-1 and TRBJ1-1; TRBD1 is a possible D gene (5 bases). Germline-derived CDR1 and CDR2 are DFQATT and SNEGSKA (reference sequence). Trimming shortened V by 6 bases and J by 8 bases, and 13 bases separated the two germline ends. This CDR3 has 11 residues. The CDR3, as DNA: TGCAGTGCGAGGAAACAGGTAGAAGCTTTCTTT. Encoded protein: CSARKQVEAFF.

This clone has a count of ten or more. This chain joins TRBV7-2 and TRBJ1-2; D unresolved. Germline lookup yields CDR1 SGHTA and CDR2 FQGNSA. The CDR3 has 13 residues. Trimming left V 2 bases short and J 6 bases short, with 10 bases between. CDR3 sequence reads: CASSLWGGHGYTF. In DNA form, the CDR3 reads TGTGCCAGCAGCTTATGGGGAGGCCATGGCTACACCTTC.

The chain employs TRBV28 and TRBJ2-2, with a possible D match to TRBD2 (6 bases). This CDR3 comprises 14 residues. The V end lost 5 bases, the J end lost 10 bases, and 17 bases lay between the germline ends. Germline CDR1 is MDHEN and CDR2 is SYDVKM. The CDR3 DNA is TGTGCCAGCAGTCCACCCCCGGGAGCGTTGGAGCTGTTTTTT. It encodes CASSPPPGALELFF.

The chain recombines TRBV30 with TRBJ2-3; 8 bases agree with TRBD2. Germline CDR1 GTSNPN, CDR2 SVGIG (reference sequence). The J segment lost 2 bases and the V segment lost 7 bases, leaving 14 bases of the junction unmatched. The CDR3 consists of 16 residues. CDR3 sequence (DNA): TGTGCCTTCCAACCTAGCGGGTATATGTTCACAGATACGCAGTATTTT. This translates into CAFQPSGYMFTDTQYF.

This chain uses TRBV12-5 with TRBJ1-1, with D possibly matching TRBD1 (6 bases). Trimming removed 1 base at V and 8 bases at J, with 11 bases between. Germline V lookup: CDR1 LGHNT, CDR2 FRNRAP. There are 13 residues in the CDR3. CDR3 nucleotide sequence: TGTGCTAGTGGTTTGGGACAGGAGTCCGAAGCTTTCTTT. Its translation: CASGLGQESEAFF. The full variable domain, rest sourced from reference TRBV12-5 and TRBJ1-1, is DARVTQTPRHKVTEMGQEVTMRCQPILGHNTVFWYRQTMMQGLELLAYFRNRAPLDDSGMPKDRFSAEMPDATLATLKIQPSEPRDSAVYFCASGLGQESEAFFGQGTRLTVV.

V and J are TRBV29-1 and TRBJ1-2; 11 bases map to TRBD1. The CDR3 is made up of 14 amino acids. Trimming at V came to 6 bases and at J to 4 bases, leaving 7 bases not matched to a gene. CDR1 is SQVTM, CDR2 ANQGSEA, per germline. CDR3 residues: CSVGGQGAFYGYTF. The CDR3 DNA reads TGCAGCGTGGGAGGACAGGGGGCGTTCTATGGCTACACCTTC.